This T cell receptor beta chain originates from a study of blood T cell repertoires in COVID-19. Study information: There were acute and convalescent COVID-19 samples, and they came from the United States, Italy and Spain. PBMCs, B-cell-depleted T cells, or T cells were the source of the cDNA or gDNA that made up the material.

V gave up 7 bases and J gave up 7 bases; unmatched junction bases: 6. Germline CDR1 MNHEY, CDR2 SVGAGI. This CDR3 comprises 14 residues. Enrolled during active infection, Seattle patients were then followed longitudinally. In the authors' methods: Amplification of reference gene primers provided the estimated nucleated cell counts. Sequenced by immunoSEQ multiplex PCR; TCRdb stores in-frame clones only, minus some. The V and J calls and clone size are taken from that table; D and trimming were inferred from the DNA. The sample consists of 350,000 or so clones, 70% to 90% of them appearing once. The sample was peripheral blood. The TCR was taken from a woman in her twenties or thirties with COVID-19, enrolled during active disease. The V call is TRBV6-5, the J call TRBJ1-4, with TRBD1 identical over 10 bases. The CDR3 is CASTLDRGLEKLFF. DNA for the CDR3: TGTGCCAGCACCCTAGACAGGGGGCTTGAAAAACTGTTTTTT.